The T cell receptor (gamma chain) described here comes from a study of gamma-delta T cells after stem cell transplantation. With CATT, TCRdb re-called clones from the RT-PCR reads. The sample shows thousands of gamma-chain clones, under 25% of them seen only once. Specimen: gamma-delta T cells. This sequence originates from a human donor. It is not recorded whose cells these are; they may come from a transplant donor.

This CDR3 is CALWELLLF. CDR3 DNA: TGTGCCTTGTGGGAGCTCCTCCTCTTT. V is TRGV9 and J is TRGJ1 or TRGJ2. V was clipped by 3 bases and J by 16 bases; unmatched bases: 6. Looked up from germline, CDR1 is GITISATS and CDR2 is ISYDGTV (reference sequence). The CDR3 has 9 residues.